This T cell receptor beta chain came from a study of early stage breast cancer tumors. Turning to the study itself: ER+/PR+/HER2- status applied to about 75% of the 16 invasive breast tumors.

CDR3 length: 14 residues. Germline values: CDR1 SGDLS, CDR2 YYNGEE. Trimming removed 0 bases from V and 6 bases from J, with 11 bases in between. Comments on this clone: Its cognate antigen is unknown.

Whole-study findings and limits: In most of the 16 patients, blood comparison separated tumor from normal breast. Compared with adjacent normal breast tissue, tumors showed roughly 2.4-fold greater T cell density and higher clonality.

Clones were read by immunoSEQ multiplex PCR, and TCRdb kept only the in-frame ones, dropping some. The table lists roughly 8,400 clones, roughly 77% of them singletons, with 8.5% in the top ten. The chain employs TRBV9 and TRBJ2-3; D unclear. The source of this sequence is a person in their sixties or seventies with breast cancer. Sequencing was carried out using normal breast tissue next to the tumor. CDR3 residues: CASSVAARWDTQYF. The CDR3 DNA sequence: TGTGCCAGCAGCGTAGCCGCTCGATGGGATACGCAGTATTTT.